This entry lists 16 T cell receptor beta chains sequenced from one sample in a study of cytomegalovirus exposure and HLA in healthy donors. The protocol was immunoSEQ multiplex PCR, while the TCRdb copy is restricted to in-frame clones and leaves out a portion. The data hold about 190,000 clones, with 84% observed a single time. What was sequenced was PBMCs. The receptors come from a young woman in good health and CMV-seropositive.

The chain couples TRBV9 to TRBJ1-2; D uncertain. This CDR3 region has 13 residues. Trimming removed 4 bases at V and 9 bases at J, with 16 bases between. In germline, CDR1 is SGDLS, CDR2 YYNGEE. In DNA form, the CDR3 reads TGTGCCAGCAGCCCCCAGGTTTACGGGAGCTACACCTTC. It codes for CASSPQVYGSYTF.

The CDR3 DNA sequence: TGTGCCATCAGTGAAGGGTGGGGGACTTCAGGTGAGCAGTTCTTC. Protein product: CAISEGWGTSGEQFF. J is TRBJ2-1 and V is TRBV10-3, with D perhaps matching TRBD2 (6 bases). The CDR3 is made up of 15 amino acids. Between the trimmed V and J ends, which lost 3 bases and 9 bases, there was a span of 18 bases. CDR1 is ENHRY, CDR2 SYGVKD, per germline.

This clone has a single count. The chain joins TRBV7-7 to TRBJ2-7; a possible D gene is TRBD2 (5 bases). In germline, CDR1 is SSHAT, CDR2 FNYEAQ (reference sequence). The CDR3 runs 16 residues. The V gene lost 1 base and the J gene lost 5 bases, with 18 bases spanning the gap. CDR3 sequence (DNA): TGTGCCAGCAGCTTAGACGCTACTAGTCTGGGCCACGAGCAGTACTTC. It encodes CASSLDATSLGHEQYF.

The chain carries TRBV5-6 and TRBJ2-3; 8 bases are a match to TRBD1. The CDR3 contains 16 residues. J gave up 4 bases and V 4 bases, and 11 bases lay outside the gene matches. Germline V gene lookup returns CDR1 SGHDT and CDR2 YYEEEE. The CDR3 bases are TGTGCCAGCAGCGGCCGACGGGACAGGTTCGCAGATACGCAGTATTTT. Residues: CASSGRRDRFADTQYF.

In this sample, this clone turned up a few times. V and J are TRBV6-5 and TRBJ2-1; D possibly corresponds to TRBD2 (5 bases). CDR3 length: 14 residues. Between the trimmed V and J ends, which lost 6 bases and 7 bases, there was a span of 16 bases. Germline loops: CDR1 MNHEY, CDR2 SVGAGI. Here the CDR3 reads CASRNSVSVNEQFF. CDR3 DNA: TGTGCCAGCAGAAATAGCGTTTCGGTGAATGAGCAGTTCTTC.

The rearrangement joins TRBV19 to TRBJ1-6; weak D call: TRBD1 (6 bases). Trimming left V 4 bases short and J 11 bases short, with 12 bases between. Per germline, CDR1 LNHDA and CDR2 SQIVND (reference sequence). This CDR3 has 13 amino acids. Written as DNA, the CDR3 is TGTGCCAGTAGTAGCTCCAGGGGCGCACCCCTCCACTTT. It specifies CASSSSRGAPLHF.

The chain carries TRBV7-2 and TRBJ2-7; 10 bases agree with TRBD1. V dropped 3 bases and J dropped 6; count of bases not matched to a gene: 8. Germline assignment: CDR1 SGHTA and CDR2 FQGNSA. This CDR3 comprises 15 residues. The chain's CDR3 is CASSFVGTGVGEQYF. The CDR3 region has the DNA TGTGCCAGCAGCTTTGTCGGGACAGGGGTTGGCGAGCAGTACTTC.

The chain joins TRBV9 to TRBJ1-1, with 11 bases aligning to TRBD1. This CDR3 has 15 amino acids. Germline V CDR1 and CDR2: SGDLS, YYNGEE. V shed 3 bases and J 5 bases; nucleotides not matched to a gene: 6. The CDR3 nucleotides read TGTGCCAGCAGCGGCTGGGACAGGGGGAAGACTGAAGCTTTCTTT. It is translated as CASSGWDRGKTEAFF.

This chain joins TRBV5-1 and TRBJ1-4, with D possibly TRBD1 on 5 matching bases. CDR1 SGHRS and CDR2 YFSETQ come from the germline V gene. The CDR3 spans 17 residues. Trimming cost V 0 bases and J 0 bases, with 12 bases left between them. This chain's CDR3 is CASSLAGLPTTNEKLFF. The CDR3 bases are TGCGCCAGCAGCTTGGCGGGACTGCCCACAACTAATGAAAAACTGTTTTTT.

The chain employs TRBV9 and TRBJ2-3; the match to TRBD2 covers 11 bases. The junction had 5 bases not matched to a gene; V was cut back by 3 bases and J by 2 bases. Germline CDR1 reads SGDLS; CDR2 reads YYNGEE. CDR3 length: 16 residues. The CDR3: CASSDLAGGTTDTQYF. CDR3 bases: TGTGCCAGCAGCGATCTAGCGGGGGGAACCACAGATACGCAGTATTTT.

The rearrangement uses TRBV7-2 and TRBJ1-3, with D possibly TRBD1 on 5 matching bases. This CDR3 region has 15 residues. Per the germline V gene, CDR1 is SGHTA and CDR2 is FQGNSA. The V and J ends lost 3 bases and 0 bases respectively, with 9 bases between them. The CDR3 nucleotides read TGTGCCAGCAGCTTGGGACTCAGCTCTGGAAACACCATATATTTT. This encodes CASSLGLSSGNTIYF.

The chain uses TRBV6-5 and TRBJ2-2; tentative D call: TRBD1 (6 bases). Trimming took off 6 bases at V and 5 bases at J, with 13 bases between the two ends. Germline CDR1 MNHEY, CDR2 SVGAGI. The CDR3 is 14 amino acids. CDR3 coding DNA: TGTGCCAGCAGAAAATCAGGGGTAACCGGGGAGCTGTTTTTT. It translates to CASRKSGVTGELFF.

This chain links TRBV18 with TRBJ2-1, with a weak D call TRBD2 (6 bases). The CDR3 covers 14 residues. Trimming stripped 2 bases from V and 8 bases from J, with 13 bases between. Germline V gene sequence: CDR1 KGHSH, CDR2 LQKENI. DNA of the CDR3: TGTGCCAGCTCACCAAGCGGGCTTCAGGATGAGCAGTTCTTC. Its translation: CASSPSGLQDEQFF. Variable domain in full (rest from reference TRBV18 and TRBJ2-1): NAGVMQNPRHLVRRRGQEARLRCSPMKGHSHVYWYRQLPEEGLKFMVYLQKENIIDESGMPKERFSAEFPKEGPSILRIQQVVRGDSAAYFCASSPSGLQDEQFFGPGTRLTVL.

CDR3 residues: CASSDRQGQGEAFF. The CDR3 DNA is TGTGCCAGCAGTGACAGGCAGGGCCAAGGTGAAGCTTTCTTT. The J gene is TRBJ1-1, the V gene TRBV6-1; TRBD1 might be the D (5 bases). The V end lost 3 bases, the J end lost 7 bases, and 15 bases lay between the germline ends. The CDR3 sequence is 14 residues long. Germline assignment: CDR1 MNHNS and CDR2 SASEGT.

The chain employs TRBV7-2 and TRBJ1-6; D is ambiguous. With 0 bases removed from V and 8 bases from J, the gap between germline ends came to 5 bases. Germline-derived CDR1 and CDR2 are SGHTA and FQGNSA. The CDR3 has 13 residues. Here the CDR3 reads CASSLADYSPLHF. The CDR3 bases are TGTGCCAGCAGCTTAGCGGACTATTCACCCCTCCACTTT.

The CDR3: CASSLRQGNNQPQHF. CDR3 nucleotides: TGTGCCAGCAGTTTACGCCAGGGGAACAATCAGCCCCAGCATTTT. The rearrangement links TRBV6-5 to TRBJ1-5, with TRBD1 as a possible D gene (6 bases). The germline gives CDR1 MNHEY, CDR2 SVGAGI. The CDR3 sequence is 15 residues long. The V gene lost 4 bases and the J gene lost 3 bases, with 13 bases spanning the gap.